The rows below give T cell receptor beta chains drawn from one sample of a study of T-cell reconstitution after alpha-beta-depleted transplantation in children. TCRdb ran MiXCR on the PCR reads and lists one entry per CDR3 protein. Of roughly 180,000 distinct CDR3 sequences in the sample, around 10% were seen once. The sequences come from PBMCs, collected before TCRalphabeta/CD19-depleted stem cell transplant. These receptors were taken from a boy aged 2 to 10 with acute myeloid leukemia, due to receive a stem cell transplant. Each CDR3 is given with its conserved first and last residue. A D gene is named only where the DNA matches it firmly. Clone size is stated in some rows and not others, as once, few, many or a class when expanded.

j_call: TRBJ1-5; clone_size: many; d_call: -; v_call: TRBV3-1; cdr3_aa: CASSQVNQPQHF; cdr3_nt: TGTGCCAGCAGCCAAGTTAATCAGCCCCAGCATTTT
j_call: TRBJ2-1; clone_size: many; d_call: TRBD2; v_call: TRBV24-1; cdr3_aa: CATSDFMAGGYNEQFF; cdr3_nt: TGTGCCACCAGTGATTTTATGGCGGGAGGTTACAATGAGCAGTTCTTC
j_call: TRBJ2-1; clone_size: many; d_call: -; v_call: TRBV20-1; cdr3_aa: CSAIRGATVVNEQFF; cdr3_nt: TGCAGTGCTATAAGGGGGGCTACAGTCGTAAATGAGCAGTTCTTC
j_call: TRBJ2-7; clone_size: -; d_call: -; v_call: TRBV30; cdr3_aa: CAWSAGTPYEQYF; cdr3_nt: TGTGCCTGGAGTGCCGGGACCCCCTACGAGCAGTACTTC
j_call: TRBJ1-2; clone_size: -; d_call: -; v_call: TRBV7-9; cdr3_aa: CASSPSEGGYTF; cdr3_nt: TGTGCCAGCAGCCCATCCGAGGGAGGCTACACCTTC
j_call: TRBJ2-5; clone_size: many; d_call: TRBD2; v_call: TRBV5-1; cdr3_aa: CASSLWTSGTPSDQYF; cdr3_nt: TGCGCCAGCAGCCTCTGGACTAGCGGGACCCCCTCGGACCAGTACTTC
j_call: TRBJ2-2; clone_size: many; d_call: -; v_call: TRBV6-8; cdr3_aa: CAQLGPGWIGELFF; cdr3_nt: TGTGCCCAGCTGGGACCGGGGTGGATCGGGGAGCTGTTTTTT
j_call: TRBJ2-3; clone_size: many; d_call: -; v_call: TRBV4-1; cdr3_aa: CASSQDWGIQADTQYF; cdr3_nt: TGCGCCAGCAGCCAAGATTGGGGAATCCAGGCAGATACGCAGTATTTT
j_call: TRBJ1-2; clone_size: many; d_call: -; v_call: TRBV29-1; cdr3_aa: CSVESPDGTYGYTF; cdr3_nt: TGCAGCGTTGAATCACCGGACGGAACCTATGGCTACACCTTC
j_call: TRBJ2-3; clone_size: many; d_call: TRBD2; v_call: TRBV20-1; cdr3_aa: CSAKAGGADTQYF; cdr3_nt: TGCAGTGCTAAAGCTGGGGGGGCAGATACGCAGTATTTT
j_call: TRBJ2-3; clone_size: few; d_call: -; v_call: TRBV3-1; cdr3_aa: CASSQAPRNTDTQYF; cdr3_nt: TGTGCCAGCAGCCAAGCCCCTAGAAACACAGATACGCAGTATTTT
j_call: TRBJ2-7; clone_size: many; d_call: -; v_call: TRBV12-3/TRBV12-4; cdr3_aa: CASSGGVYEQYF; cdr3_nt: TGTGCCAGCAGCGGAGGGGTCTACGAGCAGTACTTC
j_call: TRBJ2-2; clone_size: many; d_call: TRBD1; v_call: TRBV7-2; cdr3_aa: CASSFPGQGTGELFF; cdr3_nt: TGTGCCAGCAGCTTTCCGGGACAGGGGACCGGGGAGCTGTTTTTT
j_call: TRBJ2-7; clone_size: few; d_call: TRBD1; v_call: TRBV19; cdr3_aa: CASSSQGADEQYF; cdr3_nt: TGTGCCAGTAGTTCCCAGGGGGCCGACGAGCAGTACTTC
j_call: TRBJ1-6; clone_size: many; d_call: -; v_call: TRBV5-1; cdr3_aa: CASSVGTNNSPLHF; cdr3_nt: TGCGCCAGCAGCGTCGGGACTAATAATTCACCCCTCCACTTT
j_call: TRBJ1-2; clone_size: many; d_call: TRBD1; v_call: TRBV27; cdr3_aa: CASSLSMSRGRSHNGYTF; cdr3_nt: TGTGCCAGCAGTTTATCGATGTCAAGGGGGCGATCTCATAATGGCTACACCTTC
j_call: TRBJ2-4; clone_size: many; d_call: TRBD1; v_call: TRBV2; cdr3_aa: CASSELFGGQDKKNIQYF; cdr3_nt: TGTGCCAGCAGTGAACTTTTCGGTGGACAGGATAAAAAAAACATTCAGTACTTC
j_call: TRBJ1-1; clone_size: many; d_call: -; v_call: TRBV27; cdr3_aa: CASSLTGVRSSAFF; cdr3_nt: TGTGCCAGCAGTTTAACGGGGGTGCGTTCATCAGCTTTCTTT
j_call: TRBJ2-1; clone_size: many; d_call: -; v_call: TRBV5-1; cdr3_aa: CASSFEQIYNEQFF; cdr3_nt: TGCGCCAGCAGCTTTGAGCAGATCTACAATGAGCAGTTCTTC
j_call: TRBJ2-5; clone_size: many; d_call: -; v_call: TRBV21-1; cdr3_aa: CASRLQETQYF; cdr3_nt: TGTGCCAGCAGGTTACAAGAGACCCAGTACTTC
j_call: TRBJ2-7; clone_size: many; d_call: TRBD1; v_call: TRBV20-1; cdr3_aa: CSARGLTGAQREQYF; cdr3_nt: TGCAGTGCTAGAGGTCTGACAGGGGCTCAGCGGGAGCAGTACTTC
j_call: TRBJ1-2; clone_size: many; d_call: -; v_call: TRBV5-8; cdr3_aa: CASSPVRWYGYTF; cdr3_nt: TGTGCCAGCAGCCCGGTTCGGTGGTATGGCTACACCTTC
j_call: TRBJ1-5; clone_size: many; d_call: -; v_call: TRBV20-1; cdr3_aa: CSARGLGVHQPQHF; cdr3_nt: TGCAGTGCTAGAGGGCTCGGGGTTCATCAGCCCCAGCATTTT
j_call: TRBJ2-1; clone_size: many; d_call: TRBD2; v_call: TRBV20-1; cdr3_aa: CSARDSGGGSYNEQFF; cdr3_nt: TGCAGTGCTAGAGATAGCGGGGGAGGATCCTACAATGAGCAGTTCTTC
j_call: TRBJ1-3; clone_size: -; d_call: -; v_call: TRBV6-5; cdr3_aa: CASSFQGPESPPGNTIYF; cdr3_nt: TGTGCCAGCAGTTTTCAGGGGCCTGAATCTCCACCAGGAAACACCATATATTTT
j_call: TRBJ2-7; clone_size: -; d_call: -; v_call: TRBV20-1; cdr3_aa: CSGQLPGQGPTGNLYEQYF; cdr3_nt: TGCAGTGGCCAGCTTCCGGGCCAGGGGCCAACCGGTAACCTCTACGAGCAGTACTTC
j_call: TRBJ1-5; clone_size: -; d_call: -; v_call: TRBV6-1; cdr3_aa: CASSAPAGGNQPQHF; cdr3_nt: TGTGCCAGCAGTGCGCCGGCGGGGGGCAATCAGCCCCAGCATTTT
j_call: TRBJ2-1; clone_size: many; d_call: TRBD1; v_call: TRBV20-1; cdr3_aa: CSLRTGKNEQFF; cdr3_nt: TGCAGCCTCCGGACAGGGAAGAATGAGCAGTTCTTC
j_call: TRBJ2-1; clone_size: many; d_call: -; v_call: TRBV3-1; cdr3_aa: CASSQEGVTYNEQFF; cdr3_nt: TGTGCCAGCAGCCAAGAGGGGGTGACCTACAATGAGCAGTTCTTC
j_call: TRBJ1-1; clone_size: many; d_call: -; v_call: TRBV6-5; cdr3_aa: CASSYSGVMNTEAFF; cdr3_nt: TGTGCCAGCAGTTACTCAGGGGTCATGAACACTGAAGCTTTCTTT
j_call: TRBJ1-6; clone_size: many; d_call: -; v_call: TRBV4-1; cdr3_aa: CASSLKRNRDYNSPLHF; cdr3_nt: TGCGCCAGCAGCCTAAAGAGAAACAGAGATTATAATTCACCCCTCCACTTT
j_call: TRBJ1-2; clone_size: many; d_call: -; v_call: TRBV5-1; cdr3_aa: CASSLRLGDGYTF; cdr3_nt: TGCGCCAGCAGCTTACGGCTGGGAGATGGCTACACCTTC
j_call: TRBJ1-1; clone_size: many; d_call: -; v_call: TRBV5-1; cdr3_aa: CASSIGALNTEAFF; cdr3_nt: TGCGCCAGCAGCATCGGGGCGTTGAACACTGAAGCTTTCTTT
j_call: TRBJ1-3; clone_size: many; d_call: -; v_call: TRBV10-3; cdr3_aa: CATKQEGNTIYF; cdr3_nt: TGTGCCACCAAGCAGGAAGGAAACACCATATATTTT
j_call: TRBJ2-1; clone_size: many; d_call: TRBD2; v_call: TRBV7-9; cdr3_aa: CASSLPSGNEQFF; cdr3_nt: TGTGCCAGCAGCTTACCTAGCGGCAATGAGCAGTTCTTC
j_call: TRBJ2-1; clone_size: large; d_call: -; v_call: TRBV4-2; cdr3_aa: CASSHGTTYNEQFF; cdr3_nt: TGTGCCAGCAGCCACGGGACAACCTACAATGAGCAGTTCTTC
j_call: TRBJ2-7; clone_size: many; d_call: -; v_call: TRBV5-1; cdr3_aa: CASSQVGYEQYF; cdr3_nt: TGCGCCAGCAGCCAAGTAGGATACGAGCAGTACTTC
j_call: TRBJ2-2; clone_size: many; d_call: -; v_call: TRBV28; cdr3_aa: CASRPQEANTGELFF; cdr3_nt: TGTGCCAGCAGACCACAGGAAGCGAACACCGGGGAGCTGTTTTTT
j_call: TRBJ2-6; clone_size: few; d_call: -; v_call: TRBV27; cdr3_aa: CASSLRGGWGQETPGANVLTF; cdr3_nt: TGTGCCAGCAGTTTAAGGGGGGGATGGGGACAGGAAACACCTGGGGCCAACGTCCTGACTTTC
j_call: TRBJ2-7; clone_size: many; d_call: -; v_call: TRBV20-1; cdr3_aa: CSASPVGRGYEQYF; cdr3_nt: TGCAGTGCTAGCCCCGTCGGGAGAGGGTACGAGCAGTACTTC
j_call: TRBJ2-1; clone_size: many; d_call: TRBD2; v_call: TRBV2; cdr3_aa: CASESGLGKSDEQFF; cdr3_nt: TGTGCCAGCGAATCGGGACTAGGAAAAAGCGATGAGCAGTTCTTC
j_call: TRBJ2-1; clone_size: many; d_call: TRBD2; v_call: TRBV6-5; cdr3_aa: CASRVLTSGRVDNEQFF; cdr3_nt: TGTGCCAGCAGGGTCCTGACTAGCGGGAGGGTGGACAATGAGCAGTTCTTC
j_call: TRBJ2-1; clone_size: many; d_call: TRBD1; v_call: TRBV3-1; cdr3_aa: CASSQGTGQGPYNEQFF; cdr3_nt: TGTGCCAGCAGCCAAGGAACGGGACAGGGACCCTACAATGAGCAGTTCTTC
j_call: TRBJ1-1; clone_size: many; d_call: -; v_call: TRBV12-3/TRBV12-4; cdr3_aa: CASSLGQGRVTEAFF; cdr3_nt: TGTGCCAGCAGTTTGGGGCAGGGCCGTGTCACTGAAGCTTTCTTT
j_call: TRBJ2-5; clone_size: many; d_call: -; v_call: TRBV2; cdr3_aa: CASRNRELPLGTQYF; cdr3_nt: TGTGCCAGCAGGAACCGGGAACTCCCTTTGGGGACCCAGTACTTC
j_call: TRBJ2-3; clone_size: few; d_call: TRBD2; v_call: TRBV18; cdr3_aa: CASSPPGGLAGEDTQYF; cdr3_nt: TGTGCCAGCTCACCACCGGGGGGACTAGCGGGAGAGGATACGCAGTATTTT
j_call: TRBJ2-7; clone_size: many; d_call: -; v_call: TRBV20-1; cdr3_aa: CSARRGGEQYF; cdr3_nt: TGCAGTGCCCGTCGAGGGGGCGAGCAGTACTTC
j_call: TRBJ2-5; clone_size: many; d_call: -; v_call: TRBV20-1; cdr3_aa: CSARDWAGAGETQYF; cdr3_nt: TGCAGTGCTAGAGATTGGGCAGGCGCCGGGGAGACCCAGTACTTC
j_call: TRBJ1-1; clone_size: -; d_call: -; v_call: TRBV27; cdr3_aa: CASKWGTEPFF; cdr3_nt: TGTGCCAGCAAATGGGGGACTGAACCTTTCTTT
j_call: TRBJ2-1; clone_size: many; d_call: -; v_call: TRBV15; cdr3_aa: CATSRGGTYNEQFF; cdr3_nt: TGTGCCACCAGCAGAGGGGGGACATACAATGAGCAGTTCTTC
j_call: TRBJ2-1; clone_size: few; d_call: -; v_call: TRBV18; cdr3_aa: CASSPGPGDYNEQFF; cdr3_nt: TGTGCCAGCTCACCAGGACCCGGGGACTACAATGAGCAGTTCTTC
j_call: TRBJ2-7; clone_size: many; d_call: -; v_call: TRBV5-1; cdr3_aa: CASSQGNEQYF; cdr3_nt: TGCGCCAGCAGCCAAGGGAACGAGCAGTACTTC
j_call: TRBJ1-1; clone_size: many; d_call: -; v_call: TRBV24-1; cdr3_aa: CATSESGHQNTEAFF; cdr3_nt: TGTGCCACCAGTGAATCAGGGCACCAGAACACTGAAGCTTTCTTT
j_call: TRBJ2-7; clone_size: many; d_call: -; v_call: TRBV20-1; cdr3_aa: CSPTGLTTGEQYF; cdr3_nt: TGCAGCCCGACGGGGCTTACGACGGGAGAGCAGTACTTC